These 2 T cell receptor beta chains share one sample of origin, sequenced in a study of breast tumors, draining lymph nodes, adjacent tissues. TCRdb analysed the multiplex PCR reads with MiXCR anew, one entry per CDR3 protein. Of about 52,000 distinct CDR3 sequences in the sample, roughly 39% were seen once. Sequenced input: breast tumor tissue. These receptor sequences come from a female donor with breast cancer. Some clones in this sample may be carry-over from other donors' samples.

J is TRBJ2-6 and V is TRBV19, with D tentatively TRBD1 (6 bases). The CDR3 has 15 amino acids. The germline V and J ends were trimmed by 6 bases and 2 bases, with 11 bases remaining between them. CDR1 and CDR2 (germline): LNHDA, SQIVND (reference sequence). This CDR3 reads CASRNRETGANVLTF. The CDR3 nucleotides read TGTGCCAGTAGAAACAGGGAAACTGGGGCCAACGTCCTGACTTTC.

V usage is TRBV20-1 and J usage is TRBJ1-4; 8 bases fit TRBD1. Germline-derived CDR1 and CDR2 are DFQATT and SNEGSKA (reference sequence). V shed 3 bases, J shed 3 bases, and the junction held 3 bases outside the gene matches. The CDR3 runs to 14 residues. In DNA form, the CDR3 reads TGCAGTGCTAGCCAGGACAGGGCTAATGAAAAACTGTTTTTT. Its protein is CSASQDRANEKLFF.